This TCR beta chain derives from a study of OX40 agonist ivuxolimab in advanced cancers. As for the study in general: Hepatocellular carcinoma, melanoma, renal cell or head and neck cancer occurred in dose-escalation patients. Two patients with cutaneous melanoma and one with hepatocellular carcinoma, three in total, showed partial responses. General study points: On average, CD8+ T cells showed a greater number of expanded clones than CD4+.

TCRdb's copy holds only in-frame clones and misses some; the assay was immunoSEQ multiplex PCR. Among over 25,000 clones listed, around nine tenths were seen once. Germline V gives CDR1 SEHNR, CDR2 FQNEAQ (reference sequence). The CDR3 has 14 amino acids. With 5 bases removed from V and 4 bases from J, the gap between germline ends came to 14 bases. A word on this clone: No antigen is known for it.

The chain recombines TRBV7-9 with TRBJ2-5; D gene unclear. The receptor's source is an adult with an advanced solid tumor such as melanoma, head and neck, liver or kidney cancer. The specimen comprised CD4+ or CD8+ T cells sorted from blood, sampled in a trial of the OX40 agonist ivuxolimab. The CDR3, as DNA: TGTGCCAGCAGCCCAGTCCAGGTGGCAGAGACCCAGTACTTC. Its protein product is CASSPVQVAETQYF.